The present T cell receptor beta chain was sequenced within a study of patients and donors after allogeneic stem cell transplantation. There are 13 residues in the CDR3. Germline loops: CDR1 MDHEN, CDR2 SYDVKM. Trimming removed 7 bases at V and 4 bases at J, with 13 bases between. One entry per CDR3 protein results from TCRdb running MiXCR on the RT-PCR reads. The sample lists around 150,000 distinct CDR3 sequences, about 40% occurring once. This clonotype was observed many times. The TCR was taken from a human donor who was either an allogeneic HSCT recipient or a stem cell or donor lymphocyte infusion donor (not recorded which). It is not recorded whose cells these are; they may come from a transplant donor. The chain uses TRBV28 and TRBJ1-1; D possibly corresponds to TRBD1 (5 bases). Sequencing input: blood, either unsorted or a sorted T cell fraction (not recorded which). The CDR3 bases are TGTGCCAGCACCCATCCAGGGTTCACTGAAGCTTTCTTT. It codes for CASTHPGFTEAFF.